This T cell receptor beta chain appears in the sequencing data of a study of neoadjuvant anti-PD-1 for oral cavity cancer (dated by TCRdb to the early 2020s). In terms of the full investigation: Before curative-intent surgical resection, most patients were given three to four biweekly doses of nivolumab at 3 mg/kg. There were 11 to 13 patients in the parent correlative cohort, and the response rate was over 25%. Responders were defined as patients with complete response, partial response or stable disease by RECIST 1.1; non-responders were defined as patients with progression. A fourth nivolumab dose was given around day 43 to patients without progression, and definitive surgical resection was performed in those patients on days 50-56.

V is clipped by 6 bases and J by 8 bases, and the sequence between their germline boundaries is 16 bases long. The germline V gene encodes CDR1 LNHDA and CDR2 SQIVND (reference sequence). Reading from cysteine to phenylalanine, the CDR3 counts 13 amino acids. Only the CDR3 portion is preserved as DNA: 39 bases, with reading frame beginning at the first base. The time point label, as the study defines it: after neoadjuvant nivolumab, at surgical resection. The patients had newly diagnosed stage II-IVA oral cavity squamous cell carcinoma and had not received any prior systemic or radiation treatment. The cohort was made up of patients with locally advanced, HPV-negative oral cavity squamous cell carcinoma. No culture maintenance or expansion was done, as the peripheral blood mononuclear cells went straight to analysis. Samples were obtained from a longitudinal correlative study of a single-arm phase II trial of neoadjuvant nivolumab in oral cavity squamous cell carcinoma. Genomic DNA-based TCRbeta sequencing was performed on subject-matched pre- and post-treatment PBMCs and tumors from three responders and three non-responders. Peripheral blood mononuclear cells were collected before nivolumab treatment and again after treatment, at the time of surgery. Genomic DNA was isolated from PBMCs using the Maxwell RSC DNA from Cells kit.

A word on this clone: There is no known antigen for this receptor. Qualities for individual bases were not recorded, and no much larger clone is one base off.

For deep sequencing, PBMC libraries mostly used about 500 ng of input genomic DNA, with six replicates for each sample. TCRbeta libraries were prepared with the immunoSEQ hsTCRbeta kit according to the manufacturer's instructions. Sequencing of the completed libraries took place using an Illumina NovaSeq 6000 S4 flow cell after they had been pooled to 3 nM. As for how the authors treated the data: The immunoSEQ Analyzer was used for raw data preprocessing and quality control. The analysis was limited to productive rearrangements, and each clonotype was defined by a unique CDR3 amino acid sequence. Repertoire clonality was estimated as the Gini-Simpson index, which was calculated using the R package tcR. Gini indices were compared with Student's t test, and associations with tumor size change were assessed by Pearson correlation. The table comes from immuneACCESS by way of TCRdb, which keeps in-frame sequences with V and J called. Part of the clones is missing from these tables; in studies checked, under half for an unresolved V gene and the rest for unknown reasons. V and J calls and clone size come straight from that table; D and trimming were deduced from the DNA. The sample table contains some 14,000 clones; only one count was recorded for under 75% of them. The top ten clones comprise about 2% of the sample.

Results and caveats for the whole study, not just this receptor: Only a few patients per response group were included in the TCR analyses, and the authors called for validation in larger cohorts. After neoadjuvant nivolumab, T cell clonality (Gini index) in PBMCs was significantly higher in non-responders than in responders. Higher pretreatment blood Treg/Th17 ratios correlated with higher pretreatment blood TCRbeta clonality and lower post-treatment tumor TCRbeta clonality.

Source: PBMCs, taken after nivolumab (anti-PD-1) treatment. The V and J segments used are TRBV19 and TRBJ1-2; the D gene is perhaps TRBD1, from 6 matching bases. This TCR was sampled from a person aged 40 to 85 with oral cavity squamous cell carcinoma. This receptor carries the CDR3 CASSHGGGSGYTF. The bases are TGTGCCAGTAGCCATGGAGGGGGGAGCGGCTACACCTTC.